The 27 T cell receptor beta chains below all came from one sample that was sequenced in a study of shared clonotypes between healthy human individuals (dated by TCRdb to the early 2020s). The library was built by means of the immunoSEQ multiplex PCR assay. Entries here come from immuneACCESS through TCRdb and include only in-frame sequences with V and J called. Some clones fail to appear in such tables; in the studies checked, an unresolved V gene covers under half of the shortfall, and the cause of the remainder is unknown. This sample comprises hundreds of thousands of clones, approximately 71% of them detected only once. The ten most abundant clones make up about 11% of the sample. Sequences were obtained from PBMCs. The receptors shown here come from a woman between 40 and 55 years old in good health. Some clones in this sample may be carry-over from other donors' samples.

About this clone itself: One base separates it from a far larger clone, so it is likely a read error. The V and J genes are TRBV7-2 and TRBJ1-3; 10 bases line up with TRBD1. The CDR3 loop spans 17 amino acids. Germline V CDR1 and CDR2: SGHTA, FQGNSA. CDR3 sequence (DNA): TGTGCCAGCAGCGCCCGACAGGGGGCTCTCTCTGAAAACACCATATATTTT. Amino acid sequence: CASSARQGALSENTIYF.

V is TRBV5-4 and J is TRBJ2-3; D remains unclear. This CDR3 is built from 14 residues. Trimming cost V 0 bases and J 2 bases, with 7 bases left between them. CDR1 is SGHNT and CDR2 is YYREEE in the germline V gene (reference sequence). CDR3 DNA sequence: TGTGCCAGCAGCTTGGACACATTCACAGATACGCAGTATTTT. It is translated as CASSLDTFTDTQYF.

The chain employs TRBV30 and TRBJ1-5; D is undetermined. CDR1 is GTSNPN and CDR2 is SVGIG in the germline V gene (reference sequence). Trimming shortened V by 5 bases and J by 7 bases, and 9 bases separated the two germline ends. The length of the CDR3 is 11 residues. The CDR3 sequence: CAWGDGQPQHF. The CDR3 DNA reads TGTGCCTGGGGAGATGGACAGCCCCAGCATTTT.

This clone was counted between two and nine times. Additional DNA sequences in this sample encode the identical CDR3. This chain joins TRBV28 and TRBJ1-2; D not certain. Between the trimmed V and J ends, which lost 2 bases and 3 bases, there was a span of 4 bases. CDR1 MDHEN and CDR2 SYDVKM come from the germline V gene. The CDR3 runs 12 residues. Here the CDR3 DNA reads TGTGCCAGCAGTTTAGGTGACTATGGCTACACCTTC. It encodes CASSLGDYGYTF.

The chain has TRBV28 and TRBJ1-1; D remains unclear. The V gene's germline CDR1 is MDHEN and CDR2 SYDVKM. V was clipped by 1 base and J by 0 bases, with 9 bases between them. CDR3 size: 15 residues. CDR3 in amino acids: CASSLSGVMNTEAFF. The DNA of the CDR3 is TGTGCCAGCAGTTTATCGGGTGTCATGAACACTGAAGCTTTCTTT. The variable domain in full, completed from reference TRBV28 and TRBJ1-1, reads DVKVTQSSRYLVKRTGEKVFLECVQDMDHENMFWYRQDPGLGLRLIYFSYDVKMKEKGDIPEGYSVSREKKERFSLILESASTNQTSMYLCASSLSGVMNTEAFFGQGTRLTVV.

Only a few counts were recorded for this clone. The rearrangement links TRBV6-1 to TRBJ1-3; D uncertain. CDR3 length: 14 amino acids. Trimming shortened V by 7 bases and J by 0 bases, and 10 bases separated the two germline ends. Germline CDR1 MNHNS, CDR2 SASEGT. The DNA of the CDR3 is TGTGCCAGCAATCCAGGCTACTCTGGAAACACCATATATTTT. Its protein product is CASNPGYSGNTIYF.

The CDR3 here is CSGLAGTTDTQYF. Here the CDR3 DNA reads TGCAGCGGCCTAGCGGGAACCACAGATACGCAGTATTTT. The chain employs TRBV29-1 and TRBJ2-3; 9 bases align to TRBD2. The CDR3 consists of 13 residues. V lost 7 bases, J lost 2 bases, and 4 bases stayed unmatched. The germline V gene has CDR1 SQVTM and CDR2 ANQGSEA.

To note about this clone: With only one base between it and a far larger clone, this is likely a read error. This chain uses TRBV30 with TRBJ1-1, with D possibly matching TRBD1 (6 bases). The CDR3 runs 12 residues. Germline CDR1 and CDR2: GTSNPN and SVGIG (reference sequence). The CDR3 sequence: CAWSRQANETFF. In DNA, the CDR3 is TGTGCCTGGAGTAGACAGGCGAATGAAACTTTCTTT.

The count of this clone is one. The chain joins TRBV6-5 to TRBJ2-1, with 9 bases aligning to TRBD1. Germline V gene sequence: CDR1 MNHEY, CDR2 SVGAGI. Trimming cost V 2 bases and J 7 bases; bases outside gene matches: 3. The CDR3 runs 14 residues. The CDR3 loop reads CASSYDRGRNEQFF. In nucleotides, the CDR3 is TGTGCCAGCAGTTACGACAGGGGGAGGAATGAGCAGTTCTTC.

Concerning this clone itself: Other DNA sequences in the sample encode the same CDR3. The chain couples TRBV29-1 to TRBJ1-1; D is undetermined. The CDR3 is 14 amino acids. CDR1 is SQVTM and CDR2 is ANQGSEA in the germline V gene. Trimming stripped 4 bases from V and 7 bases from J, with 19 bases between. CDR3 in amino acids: CSVVLTRGRIEAFF. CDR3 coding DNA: TGCAGCGTTGTCCTAACCCGAGGTAGGATTGAAGCTTTCTTT.

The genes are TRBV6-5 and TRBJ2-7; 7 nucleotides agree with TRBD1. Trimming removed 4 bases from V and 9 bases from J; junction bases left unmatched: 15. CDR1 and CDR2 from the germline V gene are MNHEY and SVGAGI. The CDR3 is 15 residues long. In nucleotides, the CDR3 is TGTGCCAGCAGTTCCCGACAGGGAAGGTTTGTGGGGCAGTACTTC. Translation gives CASSSRQGRFVGQYF.

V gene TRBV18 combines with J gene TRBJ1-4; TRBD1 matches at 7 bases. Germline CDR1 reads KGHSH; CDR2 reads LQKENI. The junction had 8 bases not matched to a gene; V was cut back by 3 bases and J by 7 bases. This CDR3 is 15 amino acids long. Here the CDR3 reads CASSPKSGGTEKLFF. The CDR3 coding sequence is TGTGCCAGCTCACCCAAGTCAGGGGGGACTGAAAAACTGTTTTTT.

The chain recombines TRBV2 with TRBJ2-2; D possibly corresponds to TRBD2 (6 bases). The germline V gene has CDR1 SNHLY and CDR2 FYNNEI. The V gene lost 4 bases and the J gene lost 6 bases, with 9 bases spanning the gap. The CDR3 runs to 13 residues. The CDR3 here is CASSGGDAGELFF. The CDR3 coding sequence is TGTGCCAGCAGTGGGGGGGACGCCGGGGAGCTGTTTTTT.

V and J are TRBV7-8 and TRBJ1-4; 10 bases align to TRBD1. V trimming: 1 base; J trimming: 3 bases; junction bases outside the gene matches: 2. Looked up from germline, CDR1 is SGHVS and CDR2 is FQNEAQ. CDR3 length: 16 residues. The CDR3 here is CASSLGQGAANEKLFF. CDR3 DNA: TGTGCCAGCAGCTTAGGACAGGGGGCTGCTAATGAAAAACTGTTTTTT.

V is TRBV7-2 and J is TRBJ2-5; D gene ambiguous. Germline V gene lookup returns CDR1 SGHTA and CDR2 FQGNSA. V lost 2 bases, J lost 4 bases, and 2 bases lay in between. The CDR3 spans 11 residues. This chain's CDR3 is CASSLLETQYF. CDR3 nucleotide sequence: TGTGCCAGCAGCTTATTAGAGACCCAGTACTTC.

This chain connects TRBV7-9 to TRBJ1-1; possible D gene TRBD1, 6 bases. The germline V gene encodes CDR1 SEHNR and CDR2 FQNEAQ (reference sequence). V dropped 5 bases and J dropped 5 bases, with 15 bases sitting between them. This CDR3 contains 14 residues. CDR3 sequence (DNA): TGTGCCAGCAGCGAATGGGCAGGGGAAACTGAAGCTTTCTTT. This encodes CASSEWAGETEAFF.

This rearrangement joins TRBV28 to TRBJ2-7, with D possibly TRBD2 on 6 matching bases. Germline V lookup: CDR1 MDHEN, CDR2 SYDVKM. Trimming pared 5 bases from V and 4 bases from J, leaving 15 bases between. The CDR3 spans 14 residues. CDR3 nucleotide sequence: TGTGCCAGCAGTGCGGGGTCCAGGCTATACGAGCAGTACTTC. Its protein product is CASSAGSRLYEQYF. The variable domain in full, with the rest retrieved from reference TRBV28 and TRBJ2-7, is DVKVTQSSRYLVKRTGEKVFLECVQDMDHENMFWYRQDPGLGLRLIYFSYDVKMKEKGDIPEGYSVSREKKERFSLILESASTNQTSMYLCASSAGSRLYEQYFGPGTRLTVT.

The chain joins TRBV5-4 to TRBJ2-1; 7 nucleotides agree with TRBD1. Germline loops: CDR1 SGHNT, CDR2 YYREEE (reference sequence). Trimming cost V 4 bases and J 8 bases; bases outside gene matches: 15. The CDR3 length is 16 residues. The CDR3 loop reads CASSKDRVGTQDEQFF. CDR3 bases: TGTGCCAGCAGCAAAGACAGGGTGGGGACACAGGATGAGCAGTTCTTC. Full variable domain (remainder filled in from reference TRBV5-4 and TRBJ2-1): ETGVTQSPTHLIKTRGQQVTLRCSSQSGHNTVSWYQQALGQGPQFIFQYYREEENGRGNFPPRFSGLQFPNYSSELNVNALELDDSALYLCASSKDRVGTQDEQFFGPGTRLTVL.

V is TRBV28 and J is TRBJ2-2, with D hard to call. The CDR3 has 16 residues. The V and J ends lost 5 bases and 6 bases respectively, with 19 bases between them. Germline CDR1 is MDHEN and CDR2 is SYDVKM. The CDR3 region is CASSPAGFFQAGELFF. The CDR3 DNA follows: TGTGCCAGCAGTCCGGCAGGATTTTTTCAAGCCGGGGAGCTGTTTTTT. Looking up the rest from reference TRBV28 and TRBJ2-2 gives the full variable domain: DVKVTQSSRYLVKRTGEKVFLECVQDMDHENMFWYRQDPGLGLRLIYFSYDVKMKEKGDIPEGYSVSREKKERFSLILESASTNQTSMYLCASSPAGFFQAGELFFGEGSRLTVL.

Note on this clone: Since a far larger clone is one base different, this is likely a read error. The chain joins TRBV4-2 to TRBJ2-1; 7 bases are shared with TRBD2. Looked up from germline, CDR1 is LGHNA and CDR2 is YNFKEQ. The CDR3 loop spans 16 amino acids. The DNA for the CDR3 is TGTGCCAGCAGCCAAGGATCTAGCGGAGATTACAATGAGCGGTTCTTC. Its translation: CASSQGSSGDYNERFF.

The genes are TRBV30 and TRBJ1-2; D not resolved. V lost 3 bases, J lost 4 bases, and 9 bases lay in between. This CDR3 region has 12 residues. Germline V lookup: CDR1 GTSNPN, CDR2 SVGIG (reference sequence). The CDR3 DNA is TGTGCCTGGAGCCCGGGTTCCTATGGCTACACCTTC. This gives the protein CAWSPGSYGYTF. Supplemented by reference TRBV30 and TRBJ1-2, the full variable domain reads SQTIHQWPATLVQPVGSPLSLECTVEGTSNPNLYWYRQAAGRGLQLLFYSVGIGQISSEVPQNLSASRPQDRQFILSSKKLLLSDSGFYLCAWSPGSYGYTFGSGTRLTVV.

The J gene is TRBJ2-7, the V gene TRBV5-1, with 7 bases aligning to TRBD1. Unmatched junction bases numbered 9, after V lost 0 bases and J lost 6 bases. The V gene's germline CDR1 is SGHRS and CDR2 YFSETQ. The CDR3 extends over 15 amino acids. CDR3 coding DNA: TGCGCCAGCAGCTTGGTTCGGGGACAGTCGGCCGAGCAGTACTTC. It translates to CASSLVRGQSAEQYF.

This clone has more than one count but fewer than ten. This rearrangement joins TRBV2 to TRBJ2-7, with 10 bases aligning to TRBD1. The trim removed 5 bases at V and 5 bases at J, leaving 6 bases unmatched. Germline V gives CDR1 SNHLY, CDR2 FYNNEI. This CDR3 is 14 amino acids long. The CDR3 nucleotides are TGTGCCAGCAGTCCCGGGACAGGGGACGACGAGCAGTACTTC. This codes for CASSPGTGDDEQYF.

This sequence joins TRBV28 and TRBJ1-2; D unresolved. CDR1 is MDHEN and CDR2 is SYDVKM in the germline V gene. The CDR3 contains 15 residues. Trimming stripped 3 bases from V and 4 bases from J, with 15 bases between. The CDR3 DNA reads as TGTGCCAGCAGTTTGCATTTACAGCCCCCCTATGGCTACACCTTC. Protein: CASSLHLQPPYGYTF.

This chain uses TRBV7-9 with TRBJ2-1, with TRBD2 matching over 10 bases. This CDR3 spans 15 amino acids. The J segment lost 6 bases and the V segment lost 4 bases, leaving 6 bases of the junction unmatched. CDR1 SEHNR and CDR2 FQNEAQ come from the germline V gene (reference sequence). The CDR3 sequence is CASSSHGTSANEQFF. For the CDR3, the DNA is TGTGCCAGCAGCTCCCACGGGACTAGCGCCAATGAGCAGTTCTTC.

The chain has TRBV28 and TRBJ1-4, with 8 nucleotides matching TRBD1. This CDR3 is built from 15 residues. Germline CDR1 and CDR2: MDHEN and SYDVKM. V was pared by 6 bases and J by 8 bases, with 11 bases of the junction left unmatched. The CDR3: CASRDSGTGMEKLFF. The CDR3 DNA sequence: TGTGCCAGCAGAGACTCCGGGACAGGCATGGAAAAACTGTTTTTT. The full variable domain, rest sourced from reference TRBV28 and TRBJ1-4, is DVKVTQSSRYLVKRTGEKVFLECVQDMDHENMFWYRQDPGLGLRLIYFSYDVKMKEKGDIPEGYSVSREKKERFSLILESASTNQTSMYLCASRDSGTGMEKLFFGSGTQLSVL.

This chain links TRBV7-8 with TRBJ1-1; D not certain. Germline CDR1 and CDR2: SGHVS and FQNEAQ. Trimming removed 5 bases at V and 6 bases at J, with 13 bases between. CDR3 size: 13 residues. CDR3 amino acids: CASSPRRDSEAFF. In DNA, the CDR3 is TGTGCCAGCAGCCCCCGGCGGGATTCTGAAGCTTTCTTT.